The 29 T cell receptor beta chains below all came from one sample that was sequenced in a study of cytomegalovirus exposure and HLA in healthy donors. PCR involved 60 Vbeta and 13 Jbeta primers. TCRdb keeps only in-frame clones here, not all; method: immunoSEQ multiplex PCR. The sample has roughly 150,000 clones, almost 80% seen once. The sequencing sample was made of PBMCs. These receptors all stem from a woman in her 30s in good health and CMV-seronegative.

The rearrangement uses TRBV5-8 and TRBJ1-2; 8 bases map to TRBD1. The junction had 4 bases not matched to a gene; V was cut back by 0 bases and J by 3 bases. CDR3 length: 15 residues. Germline V gene data show CDR1 as SGHTS and CDR2 as YDEGEE. As DNA, the CDR3 is TGTGCCAGCAGCTTGGGGGGACAGGAGTACTATGGCTACACCTTC. The encoded protein is CASSLGGQEYYGYTF.

There are a few counts of this clone. This chain links TRBV5-3 with TRBJ1-2, with D possibly being TRBD1 (5 bases). TRBV5-3 is placed among ORFs of uncertain function. Trimming left V 6 bases short and J 4 bases short, with 10 bases between. The CDR3 has 12 residues. The CDR3 sequence is CARNAGCYGYTF. The CDR3 nucleotides are TGTGCCAGAAACGCAGGGTGCTATGGCTACACCTTC.

This rearrangement joins TRBV18 to TRBJ1-5; maybe TRBD1 (5 bases). This CDR3 is built from 14 residues. V was trimmed by 3 bases and J by 2 bases, leaving 8 bases between them. The V gene's germline CDR1 is KGHSH and CDR2 LQKENI. CDR3 protein: CASSPAGGNQPQHF. The CDR3, as DNA: TGTGCCAGCTCACCGGCGGGGGGCAATCAGCCCCAGCATTTT.

The chain couples TRBV6-6 to TRBJ2-7, with D possibly matching TRBD1 (6 bases). Germline CDR1 MNHNY, CDR2 SVGAGI (reference sequence). The CDR3 sequence is 15 residues long. V was pared by 3 bases and J by 4 bases, with 16 bases between. The CDR3 sequence: CASSYGTGQGYEQYF. The CDR3 DNA is TGTGCCAGCAGTTATGGTACAGGGCAGGGTTACGAGCAGTACTTC.

The V call is TRBV2, the J call TRBJ2-7, with TRBD2 matching over 12 bases. The V gene end was trimmed by 4 bases and the J gene end by 3 bases; junction bases not matched to a gene: 4. Germline CDR1 SNHLY, CDR2 FYNNEI. The length of the CDR3 is 15 residues. DNA for the CDR3: TGTGCCAGCAGTGCCTGGACTAGCGGGGACTACGAGCAGTACTTC. Its translation: CASSAWTSGDYEQYF.

The gene calls are TRBV5-6 and TRBJ1-5; perhaps TRBD1 as D (5 bases). The CDR3 runs to 15 residues. Germline CDR1 SGHDT, CDR2 YYEEEE. V lost 0 bases and J 1 base, leaving 8 bases between the germline ends. The CDR3 here is CASSLEGVSNQPQHF. For the CDR3, the DNA is TGTGCCAGCAGCTTGGAAGGGGTGAGCAATCAGCCCCAGCATTTT.

V is TRBV30 and J is TRBJ2-7, with 15 bases fitting TRBD2. The junction had 9 bases not matched to a gene; V was cut back by 3 bases and J by 0 bases. The CDR3 is made up of 18 amino acids. Germline CDR1 is GTSNPN and CDR2 is SVGIG (reference sequence). CDR3 nucleotides: TGTGCCTGGAGACGGACTAGCGGGGGGGCCGACTCCTCCTACGAGCAGTACTTC. Its translation is CAWRRTSGGADSSYEQYF.

The chain couples TRBV4-1 to TRBJ1-5; D not resolved. Germline V gene lookup returns CDR1 MGHRA and CDR2 YSYEKL. V gave up 3 bases and J gave up 0 bases, with 9 bases separating them. The CDR3 spans 15 residues. For the CDR3, the DNA is TGCGCCAGCAGCCAGGTCAGCGATAGCAATCAGCCCCAGCATTTT. Its translation: CASSQVSDSNQPQHF.

The V gene is TRBV9, the J gene TRBJ1-1, with 8 bases aligning to TRBD1. This CDR3 spans 15 amino acids. The germline CDR1 and CDR2 sequences are SGDLS and YYNGEE. Trimming at V came to 2 bases and at J to 1 base, leaving 4 bases not matched to a gene. CDR3 loop: CASSVTGGENTEAFF. The CDR3 nucleotides read TGTGCCAGCAGCGTTACAGGGGGGGAGAACACTGAAGCTTTCTTT.

The rearrangement uses TRBV5-6 and TRBJ2-5; 10 bases map to TRBD1. After removal of 4 bases from V and 0 bases from J, the junction contained 12 bases not matched to a gene. The CDR3 has 18 amino acids. Per germline, CDR1 SGHDT and CDR2 YYEEEE. CDR3 loop: CASSDGTGDPSYQETQYF. The CDR3 DNA is TGTGCCAGCAGCGATGGGACAGGGGATCCCTCATACCAAGAGACCCAGTACTTC.

The chain joins TRBV29-1 to TRBJ1-1, with a tentative D call TRBD1 (5 bases). V lost 7 bases, J lost 0 bases, and 12 bases lay in between. This CDR3 has 13 amino acids. Germline lookup yields CDR1 SQVTM and CDR2 ANQGSEA. CDR3 DNA sequence: TGCAGCGGTACAGGAATCATGAACACTGAAGCTTTCTTT. Amino acid sequence: CSGTGIMNTEAFF.

The gene calls are TRBV2 and TRBJ1-4, with TRBD1 identical over 8 bases. Germline V gene sequence: CDR1 SNHLY, CDR2 FYNNEI. V shed 9 bases, J shed 5 bases, and the junction held 8 bases outside the gene matches. The CDR3 spans 14 residues. Here the CDR3 DNA reads TGTGCCAGTCGCCGACAGGGGACAAATGAAAAACTGTTTTTT. Translated, it gives CASRRQGTNEKLFF.

V is TRBV5-4 and J is TRBJ1-1, with 9 positions matching TRBD1. CDR1 SGHNT and CDR2 YYREEE come from the germline V gene (reference sequence). CDR3 size: 14 residues. V lost 4 bases and J lost 0; bases outside the gene matches: 1. CDR3 DNA sequence: TGTGCCAGCAGCGGGACAGGGCTGAACACTGAAGCTTTCTTT. This encodes CASSGTGLNTEAFF.

This clone was counted between two and nine times. The chain has TRBV5-1 and TRBJ1-1; D uncertain. Per the germline V gene, CDR1 is SGHRS and CDR2 is YFSETQ. The CDR3 extends over 14 amino acids. The V end was cut by 4 bases, the J end by 4 bases, with 14 bases between. The DNA of the CDR3 is TGCGCCAGCAGCCCGACCCCGGGAAGCACTGAAGCTTTCTTT. This encodes CASSPTPGSTEAFF.

The J gene is TRBJ2-7, the V gene TRBV7-2; 9 bases align to TRBD1. Germline V gene sequence: CDR1 SGHTA, CDR2 FQGNSA. The V gene end was trimmed by 4 bases and the J gene end by 7 bases; junction bases not matched to a gene: 5. This CDR3 is 13 amino acids long. DNA for the CDR3: TGTGCCAGCAGCTGGGACAGGGCGGGGGAGCAGTACTTC. It is translated as CASSWDRAGEQYF.

The rearrangement joins TRBV2 to TRBJ2-2; TRBD2 aligns across 7 bases. CDR1 SNHLY and CDR2 FYNNEI come from the germline V gene. The CDR3 has 13 residues. Losses at the gene ends were 7 bases for V and 7 bases for J; bases not matched to a gene: 6. The CDR3 DNA reads TGTGCCAGCACCCCGGGACTACGCGGGGAGCTGTTTTTT. This encodes CASTPGLRGELFF.

V is TRBV18 and J is TRBJ2-5, with 8 nucleotides matching TRBD1. Germline CDR1 is KGHSH and CDR2 is LQKENI. This CDR3 contains 16 residues. Losses at the gene ends were 4 bases for V and 1 base for J; bases not matched to a gene: 8. The DNA of the CDR3 is TGTGCCAGCTCACTTCGGACAGGGAAGGTCCAAGAGACCCAGTACTTC. Its protein is CASSLRTGKVQETQYF.

The chain uses TRBV19 and TRBJ2-5; TRBD2 matches 8 bases. This CDR3 comprises 14 residues. J was trimmed by 3 bases and V by 4 bases; bases with no gene match: 4. Looked up from germline, CDR1 is LNHDA and CDR2 is SQIVND (reference sequence). CDR3 amino acids: CASSTWRGEETQYF. In nucleotides, the CDR3 is TGTGCCAGTAGTACATGGCGGGGGGAAGAGACCCAGTACTTC.

J is TRBJ2-7 and V is TRBV5-1, with 10 bases fitting TRBD1. The CDR3 loop spans 14 amino acids. After removal of 0 bases from V and 3 bases from J, the junction contained 0 bases not matched to a gene. CDR1 and CDR2 (germline): SGHRS, YFSETQ. CDR3 sequence reads: CASSLGTGGYEQYF. The CDR3 region has the DNA TGCGCCAGCAGCTTGGGGACAGGGGGCTACGAGCAGTACTTC. Full variable domain (rest looked up from reference TRBV5-1 and TRBJ2-7): KAGVTQTPRYLIKTRGQQVTLSCSPISGHRSVSWYQQTPGQGLQFLFEYFSETQRNKGNFPGRFSGRQFSNSRSEMNVSTLELGDSALYLCASSLGTGGYEQYFGPGTRLTVT.

CDR3 nucleotide sequence: TGTGCCAGCAGCCTCAGACAGGGGGGCACCGGGGAGCTGTTTTTT. This gives the protein CASSLRQGGTGELFF. The rearrangement uses TRBV9 and TRBJ2-2; 9 nucleotides align to TRBD1. The junction had 5 bases not matched to a gene; V was cut back by 4 bases and J by 4 bases. The germline V gene encodes CDR1 SGDLS and CDR2 YYNGEE. This CDR3 comprises 15 residues. Looking up the rest from reference TRBV9 and TRBJ2-2 gives the full variable domain: DSGVTQTPKHLITATGQRVTLRCSPRSGDLSVYWYQQSLDQGLQFLIQYYNGEERAKGNILERFSAQQFPDLHSELNLSSLELGDSALYFCASSLRQGGTGELFFGEGSRLTVL.

J is TRBJ1-1 and V is TRBV30; 7 nucleotides align to TRBD1. From germline, CDR1 is GTSNPN and CDR2 SVGIG (reference sequence). J gave up 1 base and V 7 bases, and 9 bases lay outside the gene matches. The CDR3 is made up of 14 amino acids. The CDR3 bases are TGTGCCTTAAACAGGGGCCCGGCGAACACTGAAGCTTTCTTT. It encodes CALNRGPANTEAFF.

The genes are TRBV5-4 and TRBJ1-1, with D possibly matching TRBD1 (5 bases). The CDR3 length is 13 residues. Germline lookup yields CDR1 SGHNT and CDR2 YYREEE (reference sequence). Trimming removed 0 bases from V and 7 bases from J, with 10 bases in between. This CDR3 is CASSLVGGGEAFF. The CDR3 nucleotides read TGTGCCAGCAGCTTGGTGGGGGGGGGTGAAGCTTTCTTT. Full variable domain (missing parts from reference TRBV5-4 and TRBJ1-1): ETGVTQSPTHLIKTRGQQVTLRCSSQSGHNTVSWYQQALGQGPQFIFQYYREEENGRGNFPPRFSGLQFPNYSSELNVNALELDDSALYLCASSLVGGGEAFFGQGTRLTVV.

The chain has TRBV2 and TRBJ2-7; weak D call: TRBD2 (5 bases). Germline values: CDR1 SNHLY, CDR2 FYNNEI. V gave up 10 bases and J gave up 2 bases, with 15 bases separating them. There are 13 residues in the CDR3. As DNA, the CDR3 is TGTGCCATCTTAAGGACTTTAACCTACGAGCAGTACTTC. Translated, it gives CAILRTLTYEQYF.

This clone appeared once. The chain joins TRBV7-6 to TRBJ2-6, with D possibly matching TRBD1 (5 bases). Trimming pared 5 bases from V and 0 bases from J, leaving 8 bases between. Germline V CDR1 and CDR2: SGHVS, FNYEAQ. The CDR3 is made up of 15 amino acids. The CDR3 sequence is CASSPQGSGANVLTF. CDR3 in DNA: TGTGCCAGCAGCCCCCAGGGCTCTGGGGCCAACGTCCTGACTTTC.

This clone occurred a few times. J is TRBJ1-6 and V is TRBV30; 10 nucleotides line up with TRBD1. J lost 7 bases, V lost 2 bases, and 2 bases had no gene match. This CDR3 is 14 amino acids long. CDR1 and CDR2 (germline): GTSNPN, SVGIG (reference sequence). CDR3 in amino acids: CAWSSDRGNSPLHF. As DNA, the CDR3 is TGTGCCTGGAGTTCGGACAGGGGGAATTCACCCCTCCACTTT.

The V and J genes are TRBV7-3 and TRBJ2-5; 7 nucleotides line up with TRBD2. The germline V gene has CDR1 SGHTA and CDR2 FQGTGA. This CDR3 region has 16 residues. The J segment lost 6 bases and the V segment lost 2 bases, leaving 12 bases of the junction unmatched. CDR3: CASSLEGPGGRQTQYF. The CDR3 nucleotides read TGTGCCAGCAGCTTAGAGGGGCCGGGAGGCCGGCAGACCCAGTACTTC. Using reference TRBV7-3 and TRBJ2-5 for the parts outside the CDR3, the full variable domain is GAGVSQTPSNKVTEKGKYVELRCDPISGHTALYWYRQSLGQGPEFLIYFQGTGAADDSGLPNDRFFAVRPEGSVSTLKIQRTERGDSAVYLCASSLEGPGGRQTQYFGPGTRLLVL.

To note about this clone: The sample holds other DNA sequences that translate to the same CDR3. V is TRBV2 and J is TRBJ1-2; 7 nucleotides agree with TRBD1. There are 16 residues in the CDR3. Germline assignment: CDR1 SNHLY and CDR2 FYNNEI. V shed 6 bases and J 3 bases; nucleotides not matched to a gene: 13. CDR3 region: CASSVNRGIWDYGYTF. The CDR3 bases are TGTGCCAGCAGCGTGAACAGGGGTATTTGGGACTATGGCTACACCTTC.

DNA of the CDR3: TGTGCCAGCAGCGTAGGACCCGGTCTAGCGGGAAACACCATATATTTT. Translated, it gives CASSVGPGLAGNTIYF. J is TRBJ1-3 and V is TRBV9; D unclear. The length of the CDR3 is 16 residues. V was clipped by 0 bases and J by 4 bases, with 14 bases between them. Per the germline V gene, CDR1 is SGDLS and CDR2 is YYNGEE.

This clone was observed a few times. This chain links TRBV7-8 with TRBJ2-7; perhaps TRBD1 as D (6 bases). V lost 6 bases and J lost 1, with 16 bases in between. Germline CDR1 and CDR2: SGHVS and FQNEAQ. The CDR3 length is 15 residues. The CDR3 region is CASRSPGTPSYEQYF. The CDR3 DNA follows: TGTGCCAGCAGATCACCCGGGACACCTTCCTACGAGCAGTACTTC.